This TCR beta chain was retrieved from a study of blood T cell repertoires in COVID-19. About the study: Acute and convalescent COVID-19 specimens originated in the United States, Italy and Spain. The cDNA or gDNA used as material had been derived from T cells, B-cell-depleted T cells, or PBMCs.

Original data processing: It was from reference gene primer amplification that nucleated cell counts were estimated. Assay: immunoSEQ multiplex PCR; the TCRdb copy retains only in-frame clones and omits some. V and J calls plus clone size are reproduced from that table; the DNA served to infer D and trimming. The repertoire holds more than 15,000 clones, with approximately 87% as singletons. The sequenced sample consisted of peripheral blood. This clonotype originated in a human donor in a cohort sampled during active COVID-19.

CDR3 sequence: CASSFLAVGTDTQYF. Here the CDR3 DNA reads TGTGCCAGCAGCTTCTTAGCGGTGGGCACAGATACGCAGTATTTT. This chain uses TRBV7-9 with TRBJ2-3, with D maybe TRBD2 (6 bases). The CDR3 runs to 15 residues. V dropped 3 bases and J dropped 1 base, with 11 bases sitting between them. Looked up from germline, CDR1 is SEHNR and CDR2 is FQNEAQ (reference sequence).